Listed below are T cell receptor beta chains from one sample, sequenced in a study of blood T cell repertoires in COVID-19. Generated by immunoSEQ multiplex PCR, the TCRdb table keeps only in-frame clones and is missing some. The data show some 180,000 clones, around nine tenths seen once. Material for sequencing was peripheral blood. The receptors were gathered from a man aged 45-65 years who had recovered from COVID-19. Both conserved end residues are part of each CDR3. The listing skips clone size in some rows; elsewhere it reads once, few, many or a size class.

>TRBV5-1|.
CASSFLGGKGAKNIQYF
>TRBV2|.
CASSGLASTGELFF
>TRBV4-3|.
CASSQDSIPGSSTDTQYF
>TRBV18|few
CASSSRNLLTGELFF
>TRBV7-3|.
CASSLVAGGTDTQYF
>TRBV19|.
CASSGTGGQETQYF
>TRBV15|once
CATSRDRQGQGEKLFF
>TRBV21-1|.
CASSLMGLRPYEQYF
>TRBV5-6|.
CASSFRGRSYEQYF
>TRBV27|.
CASSLTGSSLKQYF
>TRBV9|.
CASSVGPPSGGAINEQFF
>TRBV25-1|.
CASSGDRDGNTIYF
>TRBV21-1|few
CASSKATSGWSTDTQYF
>TRBV5-1|.
CASSATGGATNEKLFF
>TRBV7-2|.
CASSLPRGGAISTDTQYF
>TRBV10-3|once
CAIRGVSENNEQFF
>TRBV13|.
CASSLGPSATYEQYF
>TRBV7-2|once
CASSPALAGGHEQFF
>TRBV27|.
CASSGGGAGNTIYF
>TRBV4-3|.
CASSQDPVASGDEQYF
>TRBV6-6|.
CASRTTRGIDTEAFF
>TRBV6-5|.
CASSYFGQGAYGYTF
>TRBV7-3|.
CASSLRRGGTDTQYF
>TRBV28|.
CASSAPGTSLGIQYF
>TRBV2|.
CASIRRQPNEKLFF
>TRBV19|.
CASSIWPGTGGYEQYF
>TRBV4-1|.
CASSQDEETANTGELFF
>TRBV3-1/TRBV3-2|once
CASSQDSAGGQPQHF
>TRBV7-8|.
CASSLGGGYEQYF
>TRBV27|.
CASSRQSTSYEQYF
>TRBV10-3|.
CAISESEETQYF
>TRBV5-6|.
CASSLVEQTNTGELFF
>TRBV11-2|.
CASSLDPQKRTQYF
>TRBV3-1/TRBV3-2|.
CASSQGPGRSYNEQFF
>TRBV29-1|few
CSVLATTITEAFF
>TRBV19|.
CASSIGTGPYEQYF
>TRBV7-3|.
CASSLTGGTGGLGTEAFF
>TRBV28|.
CASRLDRMGSPLHF
>TRBV7-2|.
CASMPSGRPETQYF
>TRBV12-3/TRBV12-4|.
CASSWDTDNEQFF
>TRBV27|once
CASSFQRDNEQFF
>TRBV4-1|.
CASSQGTGRPVNSPLHF
>TRBV6-5|.
CASSSPGRFTGELFF
>TRBV7-3|.
CASSLFVGRGETGELFF
>TRBV7-2|.
CASSLVAEATEAFF
>TRBV3-1/TRBV3-2|.
CASTLAGGTGELFF
>TRBV21-1|.
CASRGTSGLPYEQYF
>TRBV29-1|.
CSVAGKDLISGNTIYF
>TRBV6-5|.
CASAGTGRSYEQYF
>TRBV1|.
CTSSQRLAGGRPHTQYF
>TRBV6-5|.
CASSYGTSGQETQYF
>TRBV7-2|few
CASSQPGQGSNEQFF
>TRBV4-1|few
CASGGQGNQPQHF
>TRBV6-5|.
CASSYSPDNPGNTIYF
>TRBV19|.
CASSSRDREWRNTEAFF
>TRBV19|.
CASSIDSSAIFYNEQFF
>TRBV6-1|.
CASSEATSPGETQYF
>TRBV5-1|.
CASSLDGFSYEQYF
>TRBV15|.
CATSREGASNYGYTF